These 3 T cell receptor beta chains originate from one sample sequenced in a study of blood T cells in healthy people across ages. For the second PCR, which ran for roughly 7 to 11 cycles, a sample-barcoded 5' primer and a J-beta primer mix were used. TCRdb passed the 5' RACE reads through MiXCR, listing each CDR3 protein once. Among some 710,000 distinct CDR3 sequences listed, 22% were seen once. Sequencing used blood. The receptors derive from a man in his 70s in good health.

The gene calls are TRBV5-1 and TRBJ2-3; 7 bases line up with TRBD1. The CDR3 covers 14 residues. Looked up from germline, CDR1 is SGHRS and CDR2 is YFSETQ. With 2 bases clipped from V and 5 bases from J, the junction kept 5 bases outside the gene matches. The CDR3 sequence is CASSFQGVGDTQYF. For the CDR3, the DNA is TGCGCCAGCAGCTTCCAGGGGGTTGGAGATACGCAGTATTTT.

In its sample, this clonotype was seen a few times. The chain employs TRBV6-2 or TRBV6-3 and TRBJ2-7; perhaps D is TRBD1 or TRBD2 (5 bases each). Trimming took 5 bases from V and 4 from J, leaving 21 bases between them. CDR1 and CDR2 (germline): MNHEY, SVGEGT. The CDR3 contains 16 residues. The DNA for the CDR3 is TGTGCCAGCAGTGGCCGGGACCTCCTCTTAACTTACGAGCAGTACGTC. It yields the protein CASSGRDLLLTYEQYV.

The chain recombines TRBV19 with TRBJ2-1, with TRBD2 as a possible D gene (7 bases). The CDR3 consists of 17 residues. V was trimmed by 4 bases and J by 0 bases, leaving 16 bases between them. Germline V gene lookup returns CDR1 LNHDA and CDR2 SQIVND (reference sequence). The CDR3 DNA sequence: TGTGCCAGTAGTAAAGGAGGGGGGGGGGCCTCCTACAATGAGCAGTTCTTC. Translation gives CASSKGGGGASYNEQFF.